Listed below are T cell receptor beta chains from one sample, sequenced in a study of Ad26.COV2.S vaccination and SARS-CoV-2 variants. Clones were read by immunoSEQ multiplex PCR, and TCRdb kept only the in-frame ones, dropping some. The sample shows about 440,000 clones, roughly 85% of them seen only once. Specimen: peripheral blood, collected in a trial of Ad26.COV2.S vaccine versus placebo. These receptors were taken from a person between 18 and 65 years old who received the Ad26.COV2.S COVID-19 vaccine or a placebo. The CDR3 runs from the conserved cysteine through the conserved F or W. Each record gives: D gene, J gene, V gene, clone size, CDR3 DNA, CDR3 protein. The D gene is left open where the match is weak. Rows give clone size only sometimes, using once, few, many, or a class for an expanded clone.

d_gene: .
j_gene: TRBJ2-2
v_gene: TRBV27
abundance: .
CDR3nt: TGTGCCAGCAGTTCCACCCCCCCTCAGGTGAACACCGGGGAGCTGTTTTTT
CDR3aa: CASSSTPPQVNTGELFF

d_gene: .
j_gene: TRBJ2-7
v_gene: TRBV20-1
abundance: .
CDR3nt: TGCAGTGCTGTTAGAGAATACGAGCAGTACTTC
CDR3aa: CSAVREYEQYF

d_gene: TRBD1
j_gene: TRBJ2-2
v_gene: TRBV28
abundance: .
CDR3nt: TGTGCCAGCAGCTCCCTCCAGGGGGCAGGGTCCGGGGAGCTGTTTTTT
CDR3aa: CASSSLQGAGSGELFF

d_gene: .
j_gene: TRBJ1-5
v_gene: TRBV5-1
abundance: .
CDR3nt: TGCGCCAGCAGCCAAGGGGAAAAGGAGCAGCCCCAGCATTTT
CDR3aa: CASSQGEKEQPQHF

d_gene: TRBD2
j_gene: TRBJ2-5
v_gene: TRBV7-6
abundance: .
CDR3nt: TGTGCCAGCAGCCTCGGACTAGCGGGGAAAGAGACCCAGTACTTC
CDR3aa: CASSLGLAGKETQYF

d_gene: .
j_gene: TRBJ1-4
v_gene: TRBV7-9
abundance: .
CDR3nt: TGTGCCAGCAGCTTGACAGCAACTAATGAAAAACTGTTTTTT
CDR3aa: CASSLTATNEKLFF

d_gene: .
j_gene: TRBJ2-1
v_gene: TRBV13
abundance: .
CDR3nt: TGTGCCAGCAGCTTCCTTTACAATGAGCAGTTCTTC
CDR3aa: CASSFLYNEQFF

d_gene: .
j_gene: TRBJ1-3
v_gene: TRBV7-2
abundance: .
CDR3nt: TGTGCCAGCAGCTTAGAGCTCGCAGGGAGCCACACCATATATTTT
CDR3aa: CASSLELAGSHTIYF

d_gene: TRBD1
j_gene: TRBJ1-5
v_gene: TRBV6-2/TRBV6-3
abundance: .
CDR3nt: TGTGCCAGCAGTTCACAGGGGGCGCGTCAGCCCCAGCATTTT
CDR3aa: CASSSQGARQPQHF

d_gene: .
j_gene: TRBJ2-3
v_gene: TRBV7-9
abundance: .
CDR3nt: TGTGCCAGCAGCCTAATGGGCACAGATACGCAGTATTTT
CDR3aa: CASSLMGTDTQYF

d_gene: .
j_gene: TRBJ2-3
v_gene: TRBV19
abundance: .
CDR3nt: TGTGCCAGTAGTATGTCAGGGAGAGATACGCAGTATTTT
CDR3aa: CASSMSGRDTQYF

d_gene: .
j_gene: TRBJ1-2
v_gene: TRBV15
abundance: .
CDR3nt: TGTGCCACCAGCAGAGATCGGCTAAGGAGCTATGGCTACACCTTC
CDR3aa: CATSRDRLRSYGYTF

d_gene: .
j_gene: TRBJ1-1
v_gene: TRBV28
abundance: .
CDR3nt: TGTGCCAGCAGTTTCCGGGGGCGCGGCACTGAAGCTTTCTTT
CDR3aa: CASSFRGRGTEAFF

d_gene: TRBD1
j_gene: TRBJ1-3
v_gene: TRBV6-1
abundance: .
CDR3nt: TGTGCCAGCAGTGAAGCGGGGACAGGTGGAAACACCATATATTTT
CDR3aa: CASSEAGTGGNTIYF

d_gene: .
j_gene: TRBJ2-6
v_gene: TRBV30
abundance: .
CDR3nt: TGTGCCTGGAGTGGGGGCTCTGGGGCCAACGTCCTGACTTTC
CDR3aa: CAWSGGSGANVLTF

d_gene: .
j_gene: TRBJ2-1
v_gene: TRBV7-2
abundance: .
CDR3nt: TGTGCCAGCAGCCACCGGGACCCAGGAGGGGGGCAGTTCTTC
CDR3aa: CASSHRDPGGGQFF

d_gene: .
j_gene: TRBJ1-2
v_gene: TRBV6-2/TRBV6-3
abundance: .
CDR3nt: TGTGCCAGCAGTCAGGGGCACTATGGCTACACCTTC
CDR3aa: CASSQGHYGYTF

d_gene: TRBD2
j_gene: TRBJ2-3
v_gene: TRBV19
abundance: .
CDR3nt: TGTGCCAGTAGTATAGACGCTATACTAGCGCTGGTCACAGATACGCAGTATTTT
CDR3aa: CASSIDAILALVTDTQYF

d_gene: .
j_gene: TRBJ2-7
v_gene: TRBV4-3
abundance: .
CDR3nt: TGCGCCAGCAGCCAGTTTGGGGGCACGCCCTACGAGCAGTACTTC
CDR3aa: CASSQFGGTPYEQYF

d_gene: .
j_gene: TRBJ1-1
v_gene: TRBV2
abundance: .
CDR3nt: TGTGCCAGGAGGGGGGGCTCGGGCACTGAAGCTTTCTTT
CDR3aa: CARRGGSGTEAFF

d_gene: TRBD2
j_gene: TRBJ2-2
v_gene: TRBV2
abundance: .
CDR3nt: TGTGCCAGCAGTGAAGGCGGGAGGGCCTTGGACACCGGGGAGCTGTTTTTT
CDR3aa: CASSEGGRALDTGELFF

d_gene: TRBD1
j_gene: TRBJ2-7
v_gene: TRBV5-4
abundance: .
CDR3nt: TGTGCCAGCAGCAGACCCGGGACAGGTACCTACGAGCAGTACTTC
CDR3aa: CASSRPGTGTYEQYF

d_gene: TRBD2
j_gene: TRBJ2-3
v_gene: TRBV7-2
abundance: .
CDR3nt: TGTGCCAGCAGCTTACGGACTAGCGGAGGGACGGATACGCAGTATTTT
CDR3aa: CASSLRTSGGTDTQYF

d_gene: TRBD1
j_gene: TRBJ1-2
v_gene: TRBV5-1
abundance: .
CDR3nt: TGCGCCAGCAGCTTGACAGGGGGCAACGACGGGGGCTACACCTTC
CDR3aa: CASSLTGGNDGGYTF

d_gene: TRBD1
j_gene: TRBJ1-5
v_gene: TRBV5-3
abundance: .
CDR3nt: TGTGCCAGACAGGGGGTAGAGGGGGCGGATCAGCCCCAGCATTTT
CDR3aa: CARQGVEGADQPQHF

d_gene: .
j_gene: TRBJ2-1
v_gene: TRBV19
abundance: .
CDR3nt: TGTGCCAGTAGTCCCAGTCGGAAGGTGTCCTACAATGAGCAGTTCTTC
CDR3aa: CASSPSRKVSYNEQFF

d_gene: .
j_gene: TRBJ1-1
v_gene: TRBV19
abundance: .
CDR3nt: TGTGCCAGTAGTATTCAGCGGGTGAACACTGAAGCTTTCTTT
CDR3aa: CASSIQRVNTEAFF

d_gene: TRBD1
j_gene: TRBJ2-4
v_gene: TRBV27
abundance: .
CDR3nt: TGTGCCAGCAGTTCACCTCGGACAGGGGGTAAAAACATTCAGTACTTC
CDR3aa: CASSSPRTGGKNIQYF

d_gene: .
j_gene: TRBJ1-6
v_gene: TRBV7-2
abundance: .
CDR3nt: TGTGCCAGCAGCCCGGAGTCCTATAATTCACCCCTCCACTTT
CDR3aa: CASSPESYNSPLHF

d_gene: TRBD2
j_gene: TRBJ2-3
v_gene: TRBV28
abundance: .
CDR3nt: TGTGCCAGCAGTCACTCGACTAGCGGGAGGGCCGGCACAGATACGCAGTATTTT
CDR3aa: CASSHSTSGRAGTDTQYF

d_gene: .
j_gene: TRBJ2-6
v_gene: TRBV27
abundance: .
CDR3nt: TGTGCCAGCAGTGAAGTGGGGTTGCAATCTGGGGCCAACGTCCTGACTTTC
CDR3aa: CASSEVGLQSGANVLTF

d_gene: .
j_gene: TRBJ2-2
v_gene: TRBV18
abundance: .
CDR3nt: TGTGCCAGCTCACCACAGGCCGTATCGAACACCGGGGAGCTGTTTTTT
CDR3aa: CASSPQAVSNTGELFF

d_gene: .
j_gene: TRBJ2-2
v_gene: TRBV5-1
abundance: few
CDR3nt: TGCGCCAGCAGCTCCGGGGACGCGAACACCGGGGAGCTGTTTTTT
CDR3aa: CASSSGDANTGELFF

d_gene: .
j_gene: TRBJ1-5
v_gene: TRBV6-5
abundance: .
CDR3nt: TGTGCCAGCAGTCCAGGGTGGGACAATCAGCCCCAGCATTTT
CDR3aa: CASSPGWDNQPQHF

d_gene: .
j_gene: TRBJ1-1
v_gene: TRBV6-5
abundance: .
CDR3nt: TGTGCCAGCAGCAACGCGGGGGCGGGCACTGAAGCTTTCTTT
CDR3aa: CASSNAGAGTEAFF

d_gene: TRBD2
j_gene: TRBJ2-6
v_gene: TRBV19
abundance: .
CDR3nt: TGTGCCAGTAGTATTCGGGGGGGCGCCTCTGGGGCCAACGTCCTGACTTTC
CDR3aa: CASSIRGGASGANVLTF

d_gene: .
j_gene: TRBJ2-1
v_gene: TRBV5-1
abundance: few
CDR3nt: TGCGCCAGCAGCTTCGGGCTAGCAAATGAGCAGTTCTTC
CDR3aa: CASSFGLANEQFF

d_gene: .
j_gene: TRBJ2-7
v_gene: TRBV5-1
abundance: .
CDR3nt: TGCGCCAGCAGCTTGGAGGGCAGGCCCTACGAGCAGTACTTC
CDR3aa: CASSLEGRPYEQYF

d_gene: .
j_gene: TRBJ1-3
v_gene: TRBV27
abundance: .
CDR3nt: TGTGCCAGCTCACGGGGAACTCACTCTGGAAACACCATATATTTT
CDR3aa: CASSRGTHSGNTIYF

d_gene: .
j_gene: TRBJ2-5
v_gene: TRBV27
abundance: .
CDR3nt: TGTGCCAGCAGTCCTTCCTTGGGGGAGACCCAGTACTTC
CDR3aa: CASSPSLGETQYF

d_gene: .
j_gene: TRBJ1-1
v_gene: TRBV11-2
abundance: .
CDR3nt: TGTGCCAGCAGCTTAAGTGGGCAGGGTCGGTACACTGAAGCTTTCTTT
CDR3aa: CASSLSGQGRYTEAFF

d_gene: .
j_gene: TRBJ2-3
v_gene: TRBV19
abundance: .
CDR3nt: TGTGCCAGTAGTATTGGTACTAGCCAAACAGATACGCAGTATTTT
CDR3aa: CASSIGTSQTDTQYF

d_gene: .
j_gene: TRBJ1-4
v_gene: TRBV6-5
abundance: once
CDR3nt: TGTGCCAGCAGGCGATCCGTAAATGAAAAACTGTTTTTT
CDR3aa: CASRRSVNEKLFF

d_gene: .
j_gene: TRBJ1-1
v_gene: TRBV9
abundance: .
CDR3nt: TGTGCCAGCAGCGTAGGGGCGGGGAACACTGAAGCTTTCTTT
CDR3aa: CASSVGAGNTEAFF

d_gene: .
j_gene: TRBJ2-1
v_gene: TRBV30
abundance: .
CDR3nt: TGTGCCTGGAGTGTAGGGGGGACTACCAACAATGAGCAGTTCTTC
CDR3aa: CAWSVGGTTNNEQFF

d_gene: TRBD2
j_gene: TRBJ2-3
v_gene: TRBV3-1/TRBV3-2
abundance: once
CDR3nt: TGTGCCAGCAGCCGGGCTAGCGGCTTAGGGGAAGGTACGCAGTATTTT
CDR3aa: CASSRASGLGEGTQYF

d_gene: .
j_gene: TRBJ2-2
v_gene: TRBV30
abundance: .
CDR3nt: TGTGCCTGGATCGGGTGGTCCAGGGGAACCGGGGAGCTGTTTTTT
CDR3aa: CAWIGWSRGTGELFF

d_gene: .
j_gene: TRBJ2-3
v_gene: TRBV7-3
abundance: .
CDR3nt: TGTGCCAGCAGCTTAGGGCCCACAGATACGCAGTATTTT
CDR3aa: CASSLGPTDTQYF